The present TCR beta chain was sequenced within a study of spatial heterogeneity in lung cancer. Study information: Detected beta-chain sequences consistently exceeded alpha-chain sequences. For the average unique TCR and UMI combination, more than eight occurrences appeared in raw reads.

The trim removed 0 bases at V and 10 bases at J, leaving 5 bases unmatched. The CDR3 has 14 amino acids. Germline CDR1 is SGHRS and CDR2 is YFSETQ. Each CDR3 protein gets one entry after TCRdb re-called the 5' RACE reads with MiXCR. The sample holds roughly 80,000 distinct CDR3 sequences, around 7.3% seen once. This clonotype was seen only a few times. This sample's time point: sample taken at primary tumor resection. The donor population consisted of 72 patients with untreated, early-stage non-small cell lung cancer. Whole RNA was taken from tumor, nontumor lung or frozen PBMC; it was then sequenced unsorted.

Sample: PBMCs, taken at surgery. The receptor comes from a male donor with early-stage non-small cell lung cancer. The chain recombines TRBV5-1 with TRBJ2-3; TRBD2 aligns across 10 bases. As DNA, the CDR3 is TGCGCCAGCAGCTTGGGGCTAGCGGGAGAGGCGCAGTATTTT. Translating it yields CASSLGLAGEAQYF.